The sequence of this T cell receptor beta chain was determined in a study of human T cells and chemical hapten exposure. The wider study: Diphenylcyclopropenone doses were given weekly to the scalps of patients across the approximately 25-week study.

Authors' analysis steps: Sample-level TCR yields exhibited a median of approximately 88,000, with a range of roughly 23,224 to 700,000. TCRdb independently ran MiXCR on the RACE reads; one entry per CDR3 protein. None of the V and J calls come from the authors' own analysis; TCRdb made them. The sample records around 53,000 distinct CDR3 sequences, 9.3% being singletons. General study findings and limits: Having alopecia, the donors may differ immunologically from healthy people.

At least ten counts were recorded for this clonotype. Its antigen is undetermined. Time point of the sample: patch test 1, 2 weeks after DPC sensitization. Treatment described: therapeutic diphenylcyclopropenone sensitization with weekly scalp DPC. This CDR3 has 12 amino acids. The V and J ends lost 4 bases and 8 bases respectively, with 14 bases between them. The germline gives CDR1 GTSNPN, CDR2 SVGIG (reference sequence). The sample consisted of whole blood, taken in connection with sensitization to the hapten diphenylcyclopropenone (DPC). This TCR was recovered from a woman aged 50 to 60 with alopecia areata. Some clones in this sample may be carry-over from other donors' samples. The rearrangement joins TRBV30 to TRBJ1-2; D gene uncertain. CDR3 coding DNA: TGTGCCTGGACCGCGGGTGCGGGCGGCTACACCTTC. It specifies CAWTAGAGGYTF.